Presented here are 22 T cell receptor beta chains from one specimen sequenced in a study of beta chain features in type 1 diabetes. No antigen has been assigned to these receptors. All of the isolated RNA was reverse transcribed, so expressed TCRB transcripts were sequenced. The table came from immunoSEQ multiplex PCR; TCRdb's copy has only in-frame clones and leaves some out. The sample records a few hundred thousand clones, approximately 25% being singletons. Study-level points and caveats: The study found moderately but significantly shorter TCRB CDR3s in all four CD4+ subsets of Type 1 diabetes patients.

The sequencing sample was made of naive CD4+ T cells from blood. The receptors were sampled from a woman in her 30s with type 1 diabetes.

The V and J genes are TRBV7-9 and TRBJ1-1; 8 nucleotides align to TRBD1. In germline, CDR1 is SEHNR, CDR2 FQNEAQ (reference sequence). This CDR3 comprises 14 residues. After removal of 3 bases from V and 5 bases from J, the junction contained 5 bases not matched to a gene. In nucleotides, the CDR3 is TGTGCCAGCAGCTTCGGCAGGGGGCGGACTGAAGCTTTCTTT. Encoded protein: CASSFGRGRTEAFF.

The J gene is TRBJ1-5, the V gene TRBV30; no clear D. The CDR3 has 13 amino acids. Trimming cost V 4 bases and J 7 bases, with 14 bases left between them. CDR1 is GTSNPN and CDR2 is SVGIG in the germline V gene (reference sequence). The CDR3 sequence is CAWNLERHQPQHF. For the CDR3, the DNA is TGTGCCTGGAACCTAGAGAGGCACCAGCCCCAGCATTTT. Full variable domain (missing parts from reference TRBV30 and TRBJ1-5): SQTIHQWPATLVQPVGSPLSLECTVEGTSNPNLYWYRQAAGRGLQLLFYSVGIGQISSEVPQNLSASRPQDRQFILSSKKLLLSDSGFYLCAWNLERHQPQHFGDGTRLSIL.

This sequence joins TRBV27 and TRBJ1-4; TRBD1 matches 10 bases. The ends lost 8 bases at V and 8 bases at J; junction bases unmatched: 8. This CDR3 contains 14 residues. Germline V lookup: CDR1 MNHEY, CDR2 SMNVEV (reference sequence). CDR3 nucleotide sequence: TGTGCCAGCGGAATCGGGACAGGGGACGAAAAACTGTTTTTT. Translation: CASGIGTGDEKLFF.

The table lists this clone with a few counts. This CDR3 reads CASSQEEQANTGELFF. The CDR3 region has the DNA TGTGCCAGCAGCCAAGAAGAACAGGCGAACACCGGGGAGCTGTTTTTT. This sequence joins TRBV4-2 and TRBJ2-2; perhaps TRBD1 as D (5 bases). The germline V gene has CDR1 LGHNA and CDR2 YNFKEQ. The CDR3 runs 16 residues. V shed 0 bases and J shed 0 bases, with 8 bases lying between them.

This clone was detected only a few times. This chain links TRBV4-2 with TRBJ1-2; 11 bases agree with TRBD1. With 3 bases clipped from V and 0 bases from J, the junction kept 9 bases outside the gene matches. Germline V CDR1 and CDR2: LGHNA, YNFKEQ. The CDR3 loop spans 18 amino acids. The CDR3 reads CASSQTGTGGEANYGYTF. The CDR3 nucleotides read TGTGCCAGCAGCCAGACCGGGACAGGGGGTGAAGCTAACTATGGCTACACCTTC.

CDR3 amino acids: CASSFGGHEETQYF. CDR3 coding DNA: TGTGCCAGCAGTTTTGGGGGACACGAAGAGACCCAGTACTTC. V is TRBV28 and J is TRBJ2-5; maybe TRBD1 (6 bases). V lost 3 bases and J 3 bases, leaving 11 bases between the germline ends. CDR3 size: 14 residues. The germline V gene encodes CDR1 MDHEN and CDR2 SYDVKM.

The V and J genes are TRBV15 and TRBJ2-5; 7 nucleotides line up with TRBD2. The germline V gene encodes CDR1 LNHNV and CDR2 YYDKDF (reference sequence). The junction had 4 bases not matched to a gene; V was cut back by 1 base and J by 5 bases. This CDR3 region has 14 residues. CDR3 sequence: CATSRVLAVETQYF. DNA of the CDR3: TGTGCCACCAGCAGAGTCCTAGCGGTGGAGACCCAGTACTTC.

The chain uses TRBV7-2 and TRBJ1-2, with D tentatively TRBD1 (5 bases). The CDR3 runs 12 residues. CDR1 is SGHTA, CDR2 FQGNSA, per germline. V was pared by 2 bases and J by 4 bases, with 5 bases between. The CDR3 loop is CASSLQGYGYTF. CDR3 sequence (DNA): TGTGCCAGCAGCTTACAGGGCTATGGCTACACCTTC.

The chain uses TRBV18 and TRBJ2-7, with D possibly matching TRBD2 (6 bases). V was pared by 6 bases and J by 6 bases, with 15 bases between. The CDR3 is 13 residues long. Germline V gene sequence: CDR1 KGHSH, CDR2 LQKENI. The CDR3, as DNA: TGTGCCAGCTCCACTGCGCGGGATACCGAGCAGTACTTC. Its protein product is CASSTARDTEQYF.

DNA for the CDR3: TGCAGCGTCGACCCGGCCGGGTACAATGAGCAGTTCTTC. Amino acids: CSVDPAGYNEQFF. The chain has TRBV29-1 and TRBJ2-1; no clear D gene. CDR1 and CDR2 (germline): SQVTM, ANQGSEA. This CDR3 is 13 amino acids long. Trimming pared 6 bases from V and 4 bases from J, leaving 13 bases between.

The J gene is TRBJ1-2, the V gene TRBV6-5; D might be TRBD1 (5 bases). V lost 2 bases, J lost 7 bases, and 11 bases lay in between. Germline V gives CDR1 MNHEY, CDR2 SVGAGI. This CDR3 has 13 amino acids. The CDR3, as DNA: TGTGCCAGCAGTTACGACAGATTGACTGGCTACACCTTC. The encoded protein is CASSYDRLTGYTF.

This chain uses TRBV13 with TRBJ2-1; 8 bases align to TRBD2. The CDR3 totals 16 residues. Germline CDR1 is PRHDT and CDR2 is FYEKMQ (reference sequence). Trimming cost V 5 bases and J 0 bases; bases outside gene matches: 6. As DNA, the CDR3 is TGTGCCAGCAGCCCTACTAGCGGAAGCTCCTACAATGAGCAGTTCTTC. As protein: CASSPTSGSSYNEQFF.

The chain couples TRBV9 to TRBJ2-1, with TRBD2 matching over 8 bases. Trimming took 1 base from V and 2 from J; bases not matched to a gene: 2. This CDR3 has 15 amino acids. The germline CDR1 and CDR2 sequences are SGDLS and YYNGEE. The CDR3 is CASSVQLAAYNEQFF. CDR3 coding DNA: TGTGCCAGCAGCGTACAACTAGCGGCCTACAATGAGCAGTTCTTC.

V gene TRBV9 combines with J gene TRBJ2-2, with a tentative D call TRBD2 (6 bases). The CDR3 runs to 14 residues. CDR1 is SGDLS, CDR2 YYNGEE, per germline. The ends were cut back, 4 bases at V and 3 bases at J, with 10 bases in the middle. The CDR3 loop is CASSPGLHTGELFF. The CDR3 bases are TGTGCCAGCAGCCCCGGACTACACACCGGGGAGCTGTTTTTT.

The rearrangement uses TRBV30 and TRBJ1-2, with D possibly TRBD1 on 6 matching bases. Germline loops: CDR1 GTSNPN, CDR2 SVGIG (reference sequence). CDR3 length equals 11 residues. V was clipped by 4 bases and J by 6 bases, with 9 bases between them. In DNA, the CDR3 is TGTGCCTGGACTACAGGGCATGGCTACACCTTC. This sequence encodes CAWTTGHGYTF.

The CDR3 reads CAWSGGTTKAYNEQFF. The CDR3 DNA follows: TGTGCCTGGAGTGGCGGGACTACCAAAGCCTACAATGAGCAGTTCTTC. The genes are TRBV30 and TRBJ2-1; 7 bases line up with TRBD2. The junction had 8 bases not matched to a gene; V was cut back by 1 base and J by 2 bases. The CDR3 covers 16 residues. Per the germline V gene, CDR1 is GTSNPN and CDR2 is SVGIG (reference sequence).

This chain connects TRBV29-1 to TRBJ2-1, with 7 bases matching TRBD2. The germline V gene encodes CDR1 SQVTM and CDR2 ANQGSEA. Trimming took 4 bases from V and 7 from J; bases not matched to a gene: 4. This CDR3 has 12 amino acids. The CDR3 nucleotides read TGCAGCGTTGCGGGCGGGAGTAATGAGCAGTTCTTC. This gives the protein CSVAGGSNEQFF.

This chain's CDR3 is CASSPRLDRSYEQYF. DNA of the CDR3: TGTGCCAGCTCACCACGATTAGATCGGTCCTACGAGCAGTACTTC. The chain has TRBV18 and TRBJ2-7, with D uncertain. Germline lookup yields CDR1 KGHSH and CDR2 LQKENI. The CDR3 runs 15 residues. V lost 1 base to trimming and J lost 1 base, with 11 bases between them.

This sequence joins TRBV28 and TRBJ2-1, with a possible D match to TRBD1 (6 bases). The V end lost 6 bases, the J end lost 5 bases, and 11 bases lay between the germline ends. The CDR3 length is 13 residues. Germline values: CDR1 MDHEN, CDR2 SYDVKM. Here the CDR3 DNA reads TGTGCCAGCAGCTACTGGACAGACAATGAGCAGTTCTTC. Amino acids: CASSYWTDNEQFF.

V and J are TRBV29-1 and TRBJ2-3; TRBD2 matches at 8 bases. The germline V gene encodes CDR1 SQVTM and CDR2 ANQGSEA. Losses at the gene ends were 7 bases for V and 4 bases for J; bases not matched to a gene: 13. The CDR3 loop spans 15 amino acids. In DNA, the CDR3 is TGCAGCGCCCAGAGGGTAGCGGGAAGGGCAGATACGCAGTATTTT. It codes for CSAQRVAGRADTQYF.

This clone was counted between two and nine times. The V call is TRBV27, the J call TRBJ1-5; 8 bases map to TRBD1. V shed 6 bases and J 2 bases; nucleotides not matched to a gene: 9. Germline-derived CDR1 and CDR2 are MNHEY and SMNVEV (reference sequence). The CDR3 extends over 16 amino acids. The CDR3 DNA reads as TGTGCCAGCAGCAACAGGGGGGTCGGTGGCAATCAGCCCCAGCATTTT. It is translated as CASSNRGVGGNQPQHF.

The chain links TRBV5-1 to TRBJ2-1; weak D call: TRBD2 (5 bases). The CDR3 has 14 amino acids. The V end was cut by 0 bases, the J end by 2 bases, with 6 bases between. Looked up from germline, CDR1 is SGHRS and CDR2 is YFSETQ. The CDR3 nucleotides read TGCGCCAGCAGCTTGGAGCGGACCTACAATGAGCAGTTCTTC. As protein: CASSLERTYNEQFF.